The next 22 T cell receptor beta chains were all read from a single sample in a study of neurological immune-mediated disorders. A single record per CDR3 protein comes from TCRdb applying MiXCR to the 5' RACE reads. The sample includes tens of thousands of distinct CDR3 sequences, approximately 3.6% seen only once; the top ten take approximately 2%. Sequenced material: CD4+ T cells from blood. These receptors all stem from a woman aged 35 to 49 with multiple sclerosis.

Many counts were recorded for this clonotype. V usage is TRBV4-1 and J usage is TRBJ1-6; tentative D call: TRBD1 (6 bases). Trimming removed 4 bases at V and 4 bases at J, with 23 bases between. Germline-derived CDR1 and CDR2 are MGHRA and YSYEKL. This CDR3 spans 19 amino acids. The DNA for the CDR3 is TGCGCCAGCAGCCCTTTCTTAAACTTCGGGGGCGGATATAATTCACCCCTCCACTTT. The encoded protein is CASSPFLNFGGGYNSPLHF.

The rearrangement links TRBV11-3 to TRBJ2-1; D call uncertain. Trimming pared 5 bases from V and 7 bases from J, leaving 9 bases between. Germline V lookup: CDR1 SGHNT, CDR2 YENEEA. The CDR3 contains 12 residues. The CDR3 sequence: CASSRQENEQFF. CDR3 DNA: TGTGCCAGCAGCCGACAAGAAAATGAGCAGTTCTTC.

This clonotype was recorded many times. This chain uses TRBV4-1 with TRBJ1-6, with D unresolved. V lost 0 bases, J lost 10 bases, and 10 bases lay in between. The CDR3 runs to 14 residues. CDR1 MGHRA and CDR2 YSYEKL come from the germline V gene. DNA of the CDR3: TGCGCCAGCAGCCAAGAGGCCAGGTTCTCACCCCTCCACTTT. Translation gives CASSQEARFSPLHF.

This clonotype was counted at least ten times. The chain links TRBV5-5 to TRBJ1-2; 9 bases match TRBD1. V dropped 0 bases and J dropped 14; count of bases not matched to a gene: 8. There are 13 residues in the CDR3. Germline assignment: CDR1 SGHKS and CDR2 YYEKEE (reference sequence). The CDR3: CASSLGTGDFMTF. DNA for the CDR3: TGTGCCAGCAGCTTGGGGACAGGGGACTTCATGACCTTC.

This clonotype was found many times. This chain links TRBV7-9 with TRBJ1-3; 7 bases match TRBD1. With 7 bases clipped from V and 2 bases from J, the junction kept 2 bases outside the gene matches. From germline, CDR1 is SEHNR and CDR2 FQNEAQ (reference sequence). CDR3 size: 13 residues. CDR3 in amino acids: CASTQGAGNTIYF. The CDR3 region has the DNA TGTGCCAGCACCCAGGGGGCTGGAAACACCATATATTTT.

This clonotype came up many times. The rearrangement joins TRBV20-1 to TRBJ2-3; possible D gene TRBD2, 6 bases. V lost 5 bases, J lost 0 bases, and 15 bases lay in between. This CDR3 spans 15 amino acids. CDR1 and CDR2 from the germline V gene are DFQATT and SNEGSKA (reference sequence). CDR3 sequence reads: CSAPLDYSSTDTQYF. The DNA of the CDR3 is TGCAGTGCTCCCTTGGACTATTCTAGCACAGATACGCAGTATTTT.

This clonotype was seen repeatedly, ten times or more. This chain connects TRBV2 to TRBJ2-1; possible D gene TRBD1, 6 bases. V lost 2 bases to trimming and J lost 6 bases, with 14 bases between them. The CDR3 runs to 15 residues. The germline V gene encodes CDR1 SNHLY and CDR2 FYNNEI. The CDR3 region has the DNA TGTGCCAGCAGTGAACTCCGGGGCAGGGGCAATGAGCAGTTCTTC. It yields the protein CASSELRGRGNEQFF.

This clonotype was seen ten or more times. The rearrangement links TRBV30 to TRBJ1-1; a weak D match, TRBD1 (5 bases). Germline V lookup: CDR1 GTSNPN, CDR2 SVGIG (reference sequence). The CDR3 totals 16 residues. Deletions cut 3 bases from V and 1 base from J, with 18 bases between. The CDR3 sequence: CAWRPPLGQRNTEAFF. The CDR3 DNA follows: TGTGCCTGGAGACCACCCCTCGGACAAAGGAACACTGAAGCTTTCTTT.

This clonotype was seen at least ten times. V gene TRBV10-3 combines with J gene TRBJ2-7; D perhaps matches TRBD2 (5 bases). Trimming removed 7 bases at V and 2 bases at J, with 15 bases between. CDR3 length: 14 residues. CDR1 and CDR2 from the germline V gene are ENHRY and SYGVKD. The CDR3 reads CAITAGPNTYEQYF. The CDR3 DNA reads as TGTGCCATCACCGCGGGTCCGAATACCTACGAGCAGTACTTC.

This clonotype was seen ten or more times. The chain combines TRBV10-3 with TRBJ2-5, with a weak D call TRBD1 (5 bases). Germline-derived CDR1 and CDR2 are ENHRY and SYGVKD. Trimming left V 3 bases short and J 7 bases short, with 18 bases between. The CDR3 is 15 residues long. The CDR3 region is CAISERGPNLGTQYF. CDR3 nucleotide sequence: TGTGCCATCAGTGAAAGGGGTCCAAATTTAGGGACCCAGTACTTC.

At least ten counts were recorded for this clonotype. This chain connects TRBV7-2 to TRBJ1-2; 8 positions agree with TRBD1. The CDR3 loop spans 14 amino acids. J lost 5 bases, V lost 3 bases, and 5 bases had no gene match. Looked up from germline, CDR1 is SGHTA and CDR2 is FQGNSA. The CDR3 nucleotides are TGTGCCAGCAGCTTCGCCGACAGGGGTTATGGCTACACCTTC. Amino acid sequence: CASSFADRGYGYTF.

This clonotype appeared many times. This chain uses TRBV27 with TRBJ2-7; D is possibly TRBD1 (6 bases). CDR1 is MNHEY, CDR2 SMNVEV, per germline (reference sequence). The length of the CDR3 is 15 residues. The V and J ends lost 0 bases and 3 bases respectively, with 12 bases between them. In DNA form, the CDR3 reads TGTGCCAGCAGTTTATCGGGGCAGGGGATCTACGAGCAGTACTTC. Residues: CASSLSGQGIYEQYF.

The table lists this clonotype with many counts. This chain links TRBV18 with TRBJ1-5, with no clear D. CDR1 KGHSH and CDR2 LQKENI come from the germline V gene. CDR3 length: 14 residues. The V end lost 4 bases, the J end lost 0 bases, and 7 bases lay between the germline ends. The CDR3 sequence: CASSQDYSNQPQHF. The DNA for the CDR3 is TGTGCCAGCTCACAGGATTATAGCAATCAGCCCCAGCATTTT.

Within the sample, this clonotype is medium-sized (0.01 to 0.1%). The rearrangement links TRBV5-1 to TRBJ2-1; no firm D call. Germline values: CDR1 SGHRS, CDR2 YFSETQ. This CDR3 is 13 amino acids long. Trimming stripped 0 bases from V and 4 bases from J, with 5 bases between. The CDR3 spells CASSLGGYNEQFF. The CDR3 nucleotides read TGCGCCAGCAGCTTGGGGGGATACAATGAGCAGTTCTTC.

This clonotype appeared many times. The V gene is TRBV29-1, the J gene TRBJ2-5, with 7 bases matching TRBD2. Germline V gene sequence: CDR1 SQVTM, CDR2 ANQGSEA. The length of the CDR3 is 13 residues. The J segment lost 3 bases and the V segment lost 7 bases, leaving 8 bases of the junction unmatched. CDR3 nucleotide sequence: TGCAGCGCTGGGCGGGGGATCGAAGAGACCCAGTACTTC. It translates to CSAGRGIEETQYF. The full variable domain, rest sourced from reference TRBV29-1 and TRBJ2-5, is SAVISQKPSRDICQRGTSLTIQCQVDSQVTMMFWYRQQPGQSLTLIATANQGSEATYESGFVIDKFPISRPNLTFSTLTVSNMSPEDSSIYLCSAGRGIEETQYFGPGTRLLVL.

This clonotype was detected many times. This chain joins TRBV7-2 and TRBJ1-3, with D tentatively TRBD1 (6 bases). Trimming stripped 5 bases from V and 0 bases from J, with 11 bases between. The CDR3 covers 15 residues. The germline V gene encodes CDR1 SGHTA and CDR2 FQGNSA. CDR3 loop: CASSTTGYSGNTIYF. The CDR3 region has the DNA TGTGCCAGCAGCACGACAGGTTACTCTGGAAACACCATATATTTT.

There are many counts of this clonotype. The chain carries TRBV5-1 and TRBJ2-7; TRBD2 agrees at 10 bases. The CDR3 is made up of 17 amino acids. CDR1 SGHRS and CDR2 YFSETQ come from the germline V gene. V was clipped by 0 bases and J by 1 base; unmatched bases: 7. The CDR3 spells CASSLGPLAGDSYEQYF. The CDR3 nucleotides read TGCGCCAGCAGCTTGGGCCCCCTAGCGGGGGATTCCTACGAGCAGTACTTC. Combining the CDR3 with reference TRBV5-1 and TRBJ2-7 gives the whole variable domain KAGVTQTPRYLIKTRGQQVTLSCSPISGHRSVSWYQQTPGQGLQFLFEYFSETQRNKGNFPGRFSGRQFSNSRSEMNVSTLELGDSALYLCASSLGPLAGDSYEQYFGPGTRLTVT.

This clonotype was seen repeatedly, ten times or more. This sequence joins TRBV29-1 and TRBJ2-7; the match to TRBD1 covers 7 bases. The CDR3 is 14 residues long. Germline V gene lookup returns CDR1 SQVTM and CDR2 ANQGSEA. The trim removed 4 bases at V and 5 bases at J, leaving 11 bases unmatched. The CDR3 loop is CSVAEQGNIDEQYF. The CDR3, as DNA: TGCAGCGTTGCGGAACAGGGGAATATCGACGAGCAGTACTTC.

This clonotype was detected many times. The gene calls are TRBV7-2 and TRBJ2-1; maybe TRBD2 (7 bases). This CDR3 region has 13 residues. V gave up 3 bases and J gave up 16 bases, with 19 bases separating them. The V gene's germline CDR1 is SGHTA and CDR2 FQGNSA. The chain's CDR3 is CASSFYVAGGPFF. The CDR3 DNA is TGTGCCAGCAGCTTTTACGTAGCCGGGGGGCCTTTCTTC. Full variable domain (remainder filled in from reference TRBV7-2 and TRBJ2-1): GAGVSQSPSNKVTEKGKDVELRCDPISGHTALYWYRQSLGQGLEFLIYFQGNSAPDKSGLPSDRFSAERTGGSVSTLTIQRTQQEDSAVYLCASSFYVAGGPFFGPGTRLTVL.

Many counts were recorded for this clonotype. This chain links TRBV3-1 with TRBJ2-1; D might be TRBD2 (5 bases). CDR1 and CDR2 from the germline V gene are LGHDT and YNNKEL (reference sequence). This CDR3 spans 14 amino acids. Trimming removed 4 bases from V and 7 bases from J, with 14 bases in between. In DNA, the CDR3 is TGTGCCAGCAGCCCCACCCAGAGGGTAAATGAGCAGTTCTTC. The encoded protein is CASSPTQRVNEQFF.

Many counts were recorded for this clonotype. The J gene is TRBJ2-3, the V gene TRBV5-1, with D perhaps assigned TRBD1 or TRBD2 (5 bases each). The CDR3 runs to 14 residues. CDR1 is SGHRS and CDR2 is YFSETQ in the germline V gene. V gave up 4 bases and J gave up 2 bases, with 11 bases separating them. CDR3 DNA sequence: TGCGCCAGCAGCCCCGGGACGCCCACAGATACGCAGTATTTT. Protein sequence: CASSPGTPTDTQYF.

This clonotype was picked up a small number of times. V and J are TRBV29-1 and TRBJ1-1; 8 bases are a match to TRBD1. V shed 7 bases, J shed 3 bases, and the junction held 10 bases outside the gene matches. CDR3 length: 14 amino acids. CDR1 is SQVTM, CDR2 ANQGSEA, per germline. The CDR3 coding sequence is TGCAGCGGGACAGGGAAGGAGCTAGACACTGAAGCTTTCTTT. This codes for CSGTGKELDTEAFF.